Listed here is a single T cell receptor beta chain. Its antigen is unidentified. The data stem from a study of T cells in narcolepsy. Study information: Donors had narcolepsy type 1 or type 2, or were healthy controls.

TCRdb's table, derived via immunoSEQ multiplex PCR, lists solely in-frame clones and lacks some. Of about 24,000 clones detected, just over 60% appear once; the ten largest clones hold approximately 12%. Germline loops: CDR1 SQVTM, CDR2 ANQGSEA. The CDR3 totals 13 residues. The study's findings and limits: Blood of same and different patients, but not healthy controls, reportedly held recurring autoreactive clonotypes. Comparing one patient's CSF and blood CD4+ clonotypes highlighted HCRT- and TRIB2-specific autoreactive clonotypes.

This chain links TRBV29-1 with TRBJ1-1, with TRBD1 as a possible D gene (5 bases). This TCR was recovered from a human donor in good health. The sequenced material came from memory (CD45RA-) CD4+ T cells from blood. The CDR3 loop reads CRVSQGENTEAFF. The CDR3 nucleotides read TGCAGGGTTTCGCAGGGCGAGAACACTGAAGCTTTCTTT.